This T cell receptor beta chain was identified in a study of vaccination and CD4 T cells after COVID-19. Described treatment: roughly 10-day PBMC culture with coronavirus spike peptide pools or control peptides (ViraFEST assay). Unexposed donor CD4+ T cells predated the COVID-19 pandemic, collected 2011-2018. Regarding this clonotype: What it binds is not known.

Scientists ran DNA taken from cultured CD4+ T cells through the Oncomine TCR Beta short-read assay for sequencing. Scientists extracted genomic DNA from CD4+ T cells grown in culture. TCRdb passed the PCR reads through MiXCR, listing each CDR3 protein once. The table has fewer than 2,500 distinct CDR3 sequences, 46% seen once; the top ten hold under 75%. Per germline, CDR1 MNHNS and CDR2 SASEGT. The CDR3 is made up of 13 amino acids. V lost 6 bases to trimming and J lost 7 bases; unmatched junction nucleotides: 2. The sample taken for sequencing was CD4+ T cells from blood, cultured in vitro. This rearrangement joins TRBV6-1 to TRBJ1-6, with 8 bases lining up with TRBD1. The clonotype was recovered from a human donor in good health. The CDR3 protein is CASSRDRNSPLHF. The DNA for the CDR3 is TGTGCCAGCAGCCGGGACAGGAATTCACCCCTCCACTTT.